The rows below give T cell receptor beta chains drawn from one sample of a study of radiotherapy plus CTLA-4 blockade in lung cancer. Repertoires were generated with immunoSEQ multiplex PCR, while TCRdb's copy carries only in-frame clones and drops some. Of tens of thousands of clones in the sample, around 74% were seen once. Sequenced here: peripheral blood, sampled from a patient treated with radiotherapy plus ipilimumab. All receptors come from a human donor with non-small cell lung cancer that progressed on radiotherapy plus ipilimumab. Each CDR3 is given with its conserved first and last residue. D genes are given only for firm matches. Clone size is not always given. Where it is, it says once, few, many or a class for expanded clones.

TRBV29-1	NA	NA	TRBJ2-7	TGCAGCGTTGGAGCTAGTGCCTACGAGCAGTACTTC	CSVGASAYEQYF
TRBV5-1	few	NA	TRBJ2-5	TGCGCCAGCAGCGCCGGGACCCGAGAGACCCAGTACTTC	CASSAGTRETQYF
TRBV2	few	NA	TRBJ1-1	TGTGCCAGCAGTTTGGGGAGGAGGGCCATGAGCACTGAAGCTTTCTTT	CASSLGRRAMSTEAFF
TRBV5-6	NA	NA	TRBJ2-1	TGTGCCAGCAGGAGGTTACCGCTAGGCAATGAGCAGTTCTTC	CASRRLPLGNEQFF
TRBV15	NA	NA	TRBJ1-2	TGTGCCACCAGCAGAGTTTCAGGGAGCGGCTACACCTTC	CATSRVSGSGYTF
TRBV18	NA	TRBD2	TRBJ2-5	TGTGCCAGCTCACCACGGTGGACTAGCGAAAGCCAAGAGACCCAGTACTTC	CASSPRWTSESQETQYF
TRBV7-3	few	NA	TRBJ2-2	TGTGCCAGCAGCTCCGAGGGGAGTCCCGGGGAGCTGTTTTTT	CASSSEGSPGELFF
TRBV28	NA	NA	TRBJ1-2	TGTGCCAGCAGTGAGCCCCCCTATGGCTACACCTTC	CASSEPPYGYTF
TRBV7-9	once	NA	TRBJ1-6	TGTGCCAGCAGCTACGGGGACCTTCAACGGCTTATGTATAATTCACCCCTCCACTTT	CASSYGDLQRLMYNSPLHF
TRBV4-1	NA	NA	TRBJ1-2	TGCGCCAGCAGCCCAAACGCGGGGTATGGCTACACCTTC	CASSPNAGYGYTF
TRBV7-9	NA	TRBD2	TRBJ2-3	TGTGCCAGCAGCACGACTAGCGTGCAGCTAGTGCCGCAGTATTTT	CASSTTSVQLVPQYF
TRBV18	NA	NA	TRBJ1-4	TGTGCCAGCTCACCGCCCGAACTTAATGAAAAACTGTTTTTT	CASSPPELNEKLFF
TRBV11-2	NA	TRBD2	TRBJ2-1	TGTGCCAGCAGCTTTTTTGGGGGAGGGCCCGACAATGAGCAGTTCTTC	CASSFFGGGPDNEQFF
TRBV4-1	once	NA	TRBJ2-5	TGCGCCAGCAGCCCCGACTATCGAGGAGAGACCCAGTACTTC	CASSPDYRGETQYF
TRBV6-6	few	TRBD1	TRBJ2-7	TGTGCCAGCAGTTACGCGGGACAGGGCTACGAGCAGTACTTC	CASSYAGQGYEQYF
TRBV4-2	NA	TRBD2	TRBJ2-1	TGTGCCAGCAGCCGGACTAGCGGGAATAGGGATGAGCAGTTCTTC	CASSRTSGNRDEQFF
TRBV29-1	few	NA	TRBJ1-2	TGCAGCGTTCAGGAGGGACATGGCTACACCTTC	CSVQEGHGYTF
TRBV5-1	NA	TRBD1	TRBJ1-2	TGCGCCAGCAACCCGGACAGGGACGATGGCTACACCTTC	CASNPDRDDGYTF
TRBV9	NA	TRBD1	TRBJ2-7	TGTGCCAGCAGCGCCGGACAGGGGAATTACGAGCAGTACTTC	CASSAGQGNYEQYF
TRBV2	once	NA	TRBJ2-1	TGTGCCAGCAGTTGGAACTATGAGCAGTTCTTC	CASSWNYEQFF
TRBV5-1	NA	NA	TRBJ2-6	TGCGCCAGCAGCTTGGCAGATTCTGGGGCCAACGTCCTGACTTTC	CASSLADSGANVLTF
TRBV18	NA	NA	TRBJ2-2	TGTGCCAGCTCACCACCAAGCACCGGGGAGCTGTTTTTT	CASSPPSTGELFF
TRBV2	few	NA	TRBJ2-3	TGTGCCAGGGGACAGCGGGACACAGATACGCAGTATTTT	CARGQRDTDTQYF
TRBV28	NA	NA	TRBJ2-7	TGTGCCAGCAGTCCCGGGTACAGAACCTACGAGCAGTACTTC	CASSPGYRTYEQYF
TRBV27	once	TRBD1	TRBJ2-7	TGTGCCAGCACGGGCAGGGGGACAGGGACCTACGAGCAGTACTTC	CASTGRGTGTYEQYF
TRBV4-2	NA	NA	TRBJ2-3	TGTGCCAGCAGCCAAGATGTGACGGCCCCCACAGATACGCAGTATTTT	CASSQDVTAPTDTQYF
TRBV6-1	few	TRBD1	TRBJ2-7	TGTGCCAGCAGTGCTCCGGGACAGGGGGCCCGCGAGCAGTACTTC	CASSAPGQGAREQYF
TRBV30	NA	NA	TRBJ2-2	TGTGCCTGGAGTGTGGGCTTGAACACCGGGGAGCTGTTTTTT	CAWSVGLNTGELFF
TRBV5-1	NA	TRBD2	TRBJ2-3	TGCGCCAGCAGCTGGGAACTAGCGGGAGAGGGGGATACGCAGTATTTT	CASSWELAGEGDTQYF
TRBV7-9	few	NA	TRBJ1-1	TGTGCCAGCAGCTTAGGAGGGGCGAACACTGAAGCTTTCTTT	CASSLGGANTEAFF
TRBV5-8	NA	NA	TRBJ1-3	TGTGCCCCCGGAGAGGCTACACTTACCGACACCATATATTTT	CAPGEATLTDTIYF